This TCR beta chain was recovered during a study of blood T cell repertoires in COVID-19. Overall study context: Both acute and convalescent COVID-19 samples were obtained from the United States, Italy and Spain. T cells, B-cell-depleted T cells, or PBMCs provided the cDNA or gDNA that served as material.

In the authors' methods: Reference gene primer amplification gave nucleated cell count estimates. Some clones are missing from TCRdb's copy, which holds only in-frame ones; the method was immunoSEQ multiplex PCR. V and J calls and clone size follow that table, whereas D and trimming were derived from the DNA. The repertoire has approximately 120,000 clones, around four fifths of them found once; the top ten carry 18%. J was trimmed by 2 bases and V by 9 bases; bases with no gene match: 1. The germline V gene encodes CDR1 WNHNN and CDR2 SYGVQD (reference sequence). The CDR3 runs to 11 residues. Material for sequencing was peripheral blood. This clonotype was sampled from a woman aged 60-75 years with acute or convalescent COVID-19. The rearrangement uses TRBV10-1 and TRBJ2-7; 7 bases fit TRBD1. This CDR3 is CARGQTYEQYF. In nucleotides, the CDR3 is TGCGCCAGGGGACAGACCTACGAGCAGTACTTC.